This entry lists 20 T cell receptor beta chains sequenced from one sample in a study of CD8+CD57+ T cells in acquired aplastic anemia. CDR3 and TCR beta VDJ profiling relied on a genomic DNA template. TCRdb fed the reads into MiXCR, producing one record per CDR3 protein. The profile shows some 160,000 distinct CDR3 sequences, less than 50% of them singletons. Patients chosen for sequencing had CD8+CD57+ cells that had expanded, as shown by flow cytometry. What was sequenced was sorted CD4+, CD8+, or CD8+CD57+ T cells (not recorded which) from PBMCs. The receptors originated from a human donor with aplastic anemia.

The chain is built from TRBV19 and TRBJ2-2, with D perhaps TRBD2 (5 bases). The CDR3 sequence is 12 residues long. CDR1 LNHDA and CDR2 SQIVND come from the germline V gene (reference sequence). Trimming took 3 bases from V and 8 from J, leaving 7 bases between them. The CDR3: CASSITSGELFF. Here the CDR3 DNA reads TGTGCCAGTAGTATCACTAGTGGGGAGCTGTTTTTT.

For this clonotype: Its ends do not fully match the called genes, so a read error is possible. The V call is TRBV18, the J call TRBJ2-5; TRBD1 matches at 9 bases. The CDR3 loop spans 16 amino acids. Looked up from germline, CDR1 is KGHSH and CDR2 is LQKENI. The CDR3 is CASSPWDRENQETRYF. Written as DNA, the CDR3 is TGTGCCAGCTCACCATGGGACAGGGAGAACCAAGAGACCCGGTACTTC.

This clonotype showed up just a few times. The V gene is TRBV20-1, the J gene TRBJ2-5; TRBD1 matches at 9 bases. The germline V gene encodes CDR1 DFQATT and CDR2 SNEGSKA (reference sequence). The CDR3 loop spans 13 amino acids. V lost 3 bases and J lost 5; bases outside the gene matches: 4. This chain's CDR3 is CSARSDRGETQYF. CDR3 in DNA: TGCAGTGCTAGGTCGGACAGGGGTGAGACCCAGTACTTC.

CDR3 loop: CASSLYSGGRSTGELFF. The DNA of the CDR3 is TGTGCCAGCAGTTTATATTCGGGGGGACGGAGCACCGGGGAGCTGTTTTTT. The chain joins TRBV27 to TRBJ2-2, with TRBD2 matching 7 bases. Germline CDR1 reads MNHEY; CDR2 reads SMNVEV (reference sequence). V was pared by 1 base and J by 4 bases, with 9 bases of the junction left unmatched. This CDR3 is 17 amino acids long.

V gene TRBV7-6 combines with J gene TRBJ1-5; D call uncertain. The CDR3 contains 13 residues. The V gene's germline CDR1 is SGHVS and CDR2 FNYEAQ. Trimming cost V 8 bases and J 11 bases, with 19 bases left between them. The CDR3 region has the DNA TGTGCCAGCTCAGCGGGGTTGGAAGAGACCCAGCATTTT. As protein: CASSAGLEETQHF.

Only a few counts were recorded for this clonotype. V gene TRBV24-1 combines with J gene TRBJ1-1; D gene unclear. CDR1 and CDR2 from the germline V gene are KGHDR and SFDVKD. Trimming stripped 7 bases from V and 1 base from J, with 9 bases between. The CDR3 spans 13 residues. The CDR3 DNA reads as TGTGCCACCAGGGCTCACGCGAACACTGAAGCTTTCTTT. This sequence encodes CATRAHANTEAFF.

This clonotype was detected many times. The V gene is TRBV5-1, the J gene TRBJ2-2; 7 bases map to TRBD1. This CDR3 contains 16 residues. Trimming at V came to 5 bases and at J to 5 bases, leaving 12 bases not matched to a gene. Germline values: CDR1 SGHRS, CDR2 YFSETQ. The CDR3, as DNA: TGCGCCAGCAGTCCGGGGACAGCCTTCCGGACCGGGGAGCTGTTTTTT. Protein: CASSPGTAFRTGELFF.

The rearrangement joins TRBV2 to TRBJ2-6; no definite D call. This CDR3 region has 17 residues. Germline CDR1 SNHLY, CDR2 FYNNEI. V was shortened by 8 bases and J by 0 bases, with 17 bases between the two germline ends. The CDR3 DNA reads TGTGCCAGCTTTGACCCGTACCCTTTCTCTGGGGCCAACGTCCTGACTTTC. Amino acids: CASFDPYPFSGANVLTF.

With regard to this clonotype: One end of the junction does not line up with germline, which may come from a read error. The chain uses TRBV10-3 and TRBJ2-2; 8 bases line up with TRBD1. The CDR3 is made up of 18 amino acids. Germline V gene data show CDR1 as ENHRY and CDR2 as SYGVKD. The CDR3 DNA follows: TGTGCCAGCAGTCATGGGGGGACAGGTCGAAGTCTGACCGGGGAGCTGTTTTTT. As protein: CASSHGGTGRSLTGELFF.

The chain has TRBV9 and TRBJ2-3; D remains unclear. This CDR3 spans 12 amino acids. From germline, CDR1 is SGDLS and CDR2 YYNGEE. V shed 4 bases and J shed 4 bases, with 7 bases lying between them. CDR3 coding DNA: TGTGCCAGCAGCTCCGAGGCAGATACGCAGTATTTT. Residues: CASSSEADTQYF.

This clonotype has just a few counts. CDR3 region: CASSRGVEQYF. The DNA for the CDR3 is TGTGCCAGCAGCCGGGGGGTTGAGCAGTACTTC. V usage is TRBV7-9 and J usage is TRBJ2-7; 7 nucleotides line up with TRBD2. The CDR3 is made up of 11 amino acids. Germline V lookup: CDR1 SEHNR, CDR2 FQNEAQ (reference sequence). Germline trimming cut 5 bases from V and 7 bases from J; bases unmatched to any gene: 2.

The chain couples TRBV20-1 to TRBJ1-5, with D uncertain. V was shortened by 3 bases and J by 7 bases, with 10 bases between the two germline ends. CDR1 and CDR2 from the germline V gene are DFQATT and SNEGSKA (reference sequence). The CDR3 consists of 12 residues. CDR3 in amino acids: CSARAPAQPQHF. DNA for the CDR3: TGCAGTGCTAGGGCCCCCGCCCAGCCCCAGCATTTT.

This clonotype came up a few times. This chain links TRBV19 with TRBJ2-7; no clear D. Trimming pared 2 bases from V and 2 bases from J, leaving 10 bases between. CDR3 length: 14 amino acids. Germline V gene data show CDR1 as LNHDA and CDR2 as SQIVND (reference sequence). In DNA form, the CDR3 reads TGTGCCAGTAGTATAAGGCACGGTCCCTACGAGCAGTACTTC. Its translation is CASSIRHGPYEQYF. Drawing the rest from reference TRBV19 and TRBJ2-7, the complete variable domain is DGGITQSPKYLFRKEGQNVTLSCEQNLNHDAMYWYRQDPGQGLRLIYYSQIVNDFQKGDIAEGYSVSREKKESFPLTVTSAQKNPTAFYLCASSIRHGPYEQYFGPGTRLTVT.

This clonotype showed up many times. J is TRBJ2-7 and V is TRBV4-1; no reliable D call. Trimming took 4 bases from V and 3 from J, leaving 10 bases between them. This CDR3 is built from 13 residues. Germline assignment: CDR1 MGHRA and CDR2 YSYEKL. The CDR3 region is CASSPLDGYEQYF. The CDR3 region has the DNA TGCGCCAGCAGCCCACTGGACGGCTACGAGCAGTACTTC.

On this clonotype itself: The junction and the germline gene differ at one end; a read error may be behind it. This rearrangement joins TRBV15 to TRBJ2-1, with 13 bases that match TRBD2. The CDR3 contains 17 residues. Germline V CDR1 and CDR2: LNHNV, YYDKDF (reference sequence). As DNA, the CDR3 is TGTGCCATCAGCAGCACTAGCGGGGGGGCCAGCGTTAGTGAGCAGTTCTTC. As protein: CAISSTSGGASVSEQFF.

This clonotype came up many times. The chain is built from TRBV7-6 and TRBJ2-1; tentatively, D is TRBD1 or TRBD2 (5 bases each). Germline V gives CDR1 SGHVS, CDR2 FNYEAQ. CDR3 length equals 15 residues. V was clipped by 2 bases and J by 0 bases, with 8 bases between them. Here the CDR3 DNA reads TGTGCCAGCAGCTTATCAGGGAGCTCCTACAATGAGCAGTTCTTC. Its protein product is CASSLSGSSYNEQFF.

V is TRBV10-2 and J is TRBJ1-2; 7 bases are a match to TRBD1. The CDR3 spans 13 residues. V gave up 2 bases and J gave up 3 bases; unmatched junction bases: 0. The V gene's germline CDR1 is WSHSY and CDR2 SAAADI. The CDR3 protein is CASSEDRDYGYTF. The CDR3 coding sequence is TGCGCCAGCAGTGAGGACAGGGACTATGGCTACACCTTC.

The chain combines TRBV7-6 with TRBJ2-4; D gene ambiguous. The V end lost 5 bases, the J end lost 0 bases, and 8 bases lay between the germline ends. The CDR3 runs to 14 residues. Germline assignment: CDR1 SGHVS and CDR2 FNYEAQ. The CDR3, as DNA: TGTGCCAGCAGCAGGAGCCTAGCCAAAAACATTCAGTACTTC. Translated, it gives CASSRSLAKNIQYF.

Many counts were recorded for this clonotype. This chain uses TRBV5-1 with TRBJ2-3; tentatively, D is TRBD2 (5 bases). V was trimmed by 2 bases and J by 2 bases, leaving 12 bases between them. The CDR3 sequence is 15 residues long. Germline CDR1 is SGHRS and CDR2 is YFSETQ. DNA of the CDR3: TGCGCCAGCAGCTTACTCGGGGAACCCACAGATACGCAGTATTTT. Translating it yields CASSLLGEPTDTQYF.

The sample holds many counts of this clonotype. The V call is TRBV7-6, the J call TRBJ2-3; 8 nucleotides match TRBD2. Germline assignment: CDR1 SGHVS and CDR2 FNYEAQ. The CDR3 runs 17 residues. With V trimmed by 2 bases and J by 0 bases, 7 bases remained unmatched. The CDR3 sequence: CASSLTGTSGSTDTQYF. In nucleotides, the CDR3 is TGTGCCAGCAGCTTAACCGGGACTAGTGGGAGCACAGATACGCAGTATTTT.